A single sample gave rise to the 22 T cell receptor beta chains below, sequenced in a study of cytomegalovirus exposure and HLA in healthy donors. The PCR made use of 60 Vbeta and 13 Jbeta primers. Produced via immunoSEQ multiplex PCR; TCRdb's table is partial and in-frame only. Found here are about 190,000 clones, about four fifths of them singletons; the top ten hold about 1.6%. Specimen: PBMCs. The receptors come from a man aged 45-65 years in good health and CMV-seronegative.

This chain joins TRBV5-1 and TRBJ2-3; 12 bases fit TRBD2. The germline V gene encodes CDR1 SGHRS and CDR2 YFSETQ. The CDR3 totals 16 residues. The trim removed 2 bases at V and 6 bases at J, leaving 7 bases unmatched. The CDR3 coding sequence is TGCGCCAGCAGCTTACTAGCGGGGGGCATACACGATACGCAGTATTTT. Its protein product is CASSLLAGGIHDTQYF. The variable domain in full, completed from reference TRBV5-1 and TRBJ2-3, reads KAGVTQTPRYLIKTRGQQVTLSCSPISGHRSVSWYQQTPGQGLQFLFEYFSETQRNKGNFPGRFSGRQFSNSRSEMNVSTLELGDSALYLCASSLLAGGIHDTQYFGPGTRLTVL.

This clone was observed a few times. The J gene is TRBJ1-4, the V gene TRBV7-6; D is perhaps TRBD1 (5 bases). Trimming shortened V by 3 bases and J by 4 bases, and 9 bases separated the two germline ends. CDR1 is SGHVS, CDR2 FNYEAQ, per germline. The CDR3 is 14 amino acids. The CDR3: CASSFSQVNEKLFF. The CDR3 bases are TGTGCCAGCAGCTTTTCACAGGTTAATGAAAAACTGTTTTTT. Complete variable domain (other parts from reference TRBV7-6 and TRBJ1-4): GAGVSQSPRYKVTKRGQDVALRCDPISGHVSLYWYRQALGQGPEFLTYFNYEAQQDKSGLPNDRFSAERPEGSISTLTIQRTEQRDSAMYRCASSFSQVNEKLFFGSGTQLSVL.

This chain connects TRBV27 to TRBJ2-4, with a weak D call TRBD1 (6 bases). The V end lost 5 bases, the J end lost 5 bases, and 16 bases lay between the germline ends. The germline CDR1 and CDR2 sequences are MNHEY and SMNVEV (reference sequence). The CDR3 covers 15 residues. The CDR3 sequence: CASSTYRDTQNIQYF. CDR3 coding DNA: TGTGCCAGCAGTACCTACCGGGACACCCAAAACATTCAGTACTTC.

V and J are TRBV7-2 and TRBJ2-7; no clear D. Germline assignment: CDR1 SGHTA and CDR2 FQGNSA. This CDR3 has 14 residues. Trimming cost V 0 bases and J 3 bases, with 9 bases left between them. The chain's CDR3 is CASSLATGFYEQYF. For the CDR3, the DNA is TGTGCCAGCAGCTTAGCGACCGGGTTCTACGAGCAGTACTTC. Using reference TRBV7-2 and TRBJ2-7 for the parts outside the CDR3, the full variable domain is GAGVSQSPSNKVTEKGKDVELRCDPISGHTALYWYRQSLGQGLEFLIYFQGNSAPDKSGLPSDRFSAERTGGSVSTLTIQRTQQEDSAVYLCASSLATGFYEQYFGPGTRLTVT.

The V call is TRBV19, the J call TRBJ2-7; the match to TRBD1 covers 7 bases. Germline CDR1 reads LNHDA; CDR2 reads SQIVND (reference sequence). This CDR3 has 13 amino acids. V lost 3 bases, J lost 5 bases, and 4 bases stayed unmatched. Written as DNA, the CDR3 is TGTGCCAGTAGTATCGCCAGGGGGAACGAGCAGTACTTC. Translated, it gives CASSIARGNEQYF.

Comments on this clone: The sample contains more than one DNA sequence encoding this CDR3. The chain is built from TRBV18 and TRBJ1-1; 9 bases align to TRBD1. Germline-derived CDR1 and CDR2 are KGHSH and LQKENI. The ends lost 6 bases at V and 1 base at J; junction bases unmatched: 3. The length of the CDR3 is 14 residues. This CDR3 reads CASSRTGANTEAFF. The DNA of the CDR3 is TGTGCCAGCTCCCGGACAGGGGCGAACACTGAAGCTTTCTTT. Full variable domain (rest looked up from reference TRBV18 and TRBJ1-1): NAGVMQNPRHLVRRRGQEARLRCSPMKGHSHVYWYRQLPEEGLKFMVYLQKENIIDESGMPKERFSAEFPKEGPSILRIQQVVRGDSAAYFCASSRTGANTEAFFGQGTRLTVV.

V is TRBV7-5 and J is TRBJ2-7; the table gives TRBD1 as D, unverified against the DNA. TRBV7-5 is a pseudogene segment. The CDR3 covers 19 residues. CDR3 bases: TGTGCCAGAAGCTTAGTGAAGCAGTTTAGGGACAGGGTTTTGTACGAGCAGTACTTC. This encodes CARSLVKQFRDRVLYEQYF.

This clone was detected a few times. The rearrangement joins TRBV4-3 to TRBJ1-4; D gene uncertain. Trimming left V 7 bases short and J 5 bases short, with 29 bases between. Germline loops: CDR1 LGHNA, CDR2 YSLEER. The CDR3 is 19 residues long. The CDR3 DNA reads as TGCGCCAGCACCAAGGTGCTTCGGGGAAACTGGGGAACAAATGAAAAACTGTTTTTT. Translation: CASTKVLRGNWGTNEKLFF.

The rearrangement links TRBV25-1 to TRBJ2-7, with D possibly TRBD1 on 5 matching bases. V shed 6 bases and J shed 5 bases, with 23 bases lying between them. The CDR3 is made up of 16 amino acids. CDR1 and CDR2 from the germline V gene are MGHDK and SYGVNS. The CDR3 sequence: CASSPLNLAGSHEQYF. In nucleotides, the CDR3 is TGTGCCAGCAGCCCCCTCAACCTGGCAGGGTCCCACGAGCAGTACTTC.

The gene calls are TRBV28 and TRBJ2-5; 9 nucleotides align to TRBD1. The J call is in doubt because the DNA end fits TRBJ2-7 better. The CDR3 loop spans 16 amino acids. Germline lookup yields CDR1 MDHEN and CDR2 SYDVKM. CDR3: CASSSTGGGDPHEQYF. In DNA form, the CDR3 reads TGTGCCAGCAGTTCTACAGGGGGCGGAGATCCCCACGAGCAGTACTTC.

This chain uses TRBV7-2 with TRBJ2-7; a weak D match, TRBD1 (5 bases). The CDR3 length is 13 residues. Trimming stripped 0 bases from V and 3 bases from J, with 6 bases between. Germline CDR1 and CDR2: SGHTA and FQGNSA. In nucleotides, the CDR3 is TGTGCCAGCAGCTTAGCAGGGGACTACGAGCAGTACTTC. Residues: CASSLAGDYEQYF.

The rearrangement uses TRBV11-1 and TRBJ2-2; tentative D call: TRBD2 (6 bases). CDR3 length: 14 residues. Germline assignment: CDR1 SGHAT and CDR2 FQDESV (reference sequence). The V end was cut by 6 bases, the J end by 3 bases, with 11 bases between. CDR3 sequence (DNA): TGTGCCAGCAGAGAGGGACTTCACACCGGGGAGCTGTTTTTT. It is translated as CASREGLHTGELFF.

The gene calls are TRBV19 and TRBJ2-7; TRBD2 agrees at 8 bases. Per germline, CDR1 LNHDA and CDR2 SQIVND (reference sequence). CDR3 size: 15 residues. Trimming took 2 bases from V and 3 from J; bases not matched to a gene: 6. Here the CDR3 reads CASSIWSGGLYEQYF. CDR3 DNA sequence: TGTGCCAGTAGTATATGGAGCGGGGGCCTCTACGAGCAGTACTTC.

This clone occurred once. The chain carries TRBV7-2 and TRBJ2-5; possibly TRBD2 for D (5 bases). The CDR3 has 13 amino acids. Germline V gene data show CDR1 as SGHTA and CDR2 as FQGNSA. V was trimmed by 1 base and J by 9 bases, leaving 12 bases between them. As DNA, the CDR3 is TGTGCCAGCAGCTTAGACGGGCGGGTTCCCCAGTACTTC. This encodes CASSLDGRVPQYF.

The V gene is TRBV7-3, the J gene TRBJ1-1; unclear D gene. Germline lookup yields CDR1 SGHTA and CDR2 FQGTGA. The CDR3 extends over 14 amino acids. Between the trimmed V and J ends, which lost 2 bases and 5 bases, there was a span of 12 bases. The CDR3 reads CASSLDATGTEAFF. The CDR3 DNA is TGTGCCAGCAGCTTAGACGCCACGGGGACTGAAGCTTTCTTT.

The sample holds one count of this clone. The rearrangement uses TRBV5-3 and TRBJ2-3; 13 nucleotides line up with TRBD2. TRBV5-3 is an open reading frame, and its role is uncertain. V shed 6 bases, J shed 3 bases, and the junction held 10 bases outside the gene matches. This CDR3 spans 17 amino acids. The CDR3 coding sequence is TGTGCCAGAAACGGACTAGCGGGAGTTGTCAGAACAGATACGCAGTATTTT. This sequence encodes CARNGLAGVVRTDTQYF.

The sample holds a few counts of this clone. The chain uses TRBV18 and TRBJ2-5; D is ambiguous. This CDR3 spans 14 amino acids. CDR1 and CDR2 from the germline V gene are KGHSH and LQKENI. Between the trimmed V and J ends, which lost 2 bases and 5 bases, there was a span of 12 bases. The CDR3 bases are TGTGCCAGCTCACCATCGACTCCTCGGGAGACCCAGTACTTC. Translated: CASSPSTPRETQYF.

V usage is TRBV15 and J usage is TRBJ1-1; D is unclear. The CDR3 contains 14 residues. Germline V gene data show CDR1 as LNHNV and CDR2 as YYDKDF (reference sequence). With 0 bases removed from V and 1 base from J, the gap between germline ends came to 6 bases. The CDR3 loop is CATSRDQSNTEAFF. The CDR3 DNA follows: TGTGCCACCAGCAGAGATCAGTCGAACACTGAAGCTTTCTTT.

The rearrangement uses TRBV21-1 and TRBJ1-4; the table's D gene call, TRBD1, was not cross checked with the DNA. TRBV21-1 corresponds to a pseudogene. The CDR3 is 15 residues long. DNA of the CDR3: TGTGCCAGCAGCAAGGACAGGGTCGGGAGTGAAAAACTGTTTTTT. Translated, it gives CASSKDRVGSEKLFF.

The V and J genes are TRBV19 and TRBJ2-7; 13 nucleotides match TRBD2. V lost 3 bases to trimming and J lost 4 bases; unmatched junction nucleotides: 9. CDR1 is LNHDA and CDR2 is SQIVND in the germline V gene (reference sequence). This CDR3 contains 17 residues. In DNA, the CDR3 is TGTGCCAGTAGTATGGGACTAGCGGGGAAAGCTGTATACGAGCAGTACTTC. Its protein is CASSMGLAGKAVYEQYF.

V and J are TRBV9 and TRBJ1-2; no firm D call. With 4 bases removed from V and 4 bases from J, the gap between germline ends came to 8 bases. The germline gives CDR1 SGDLS, CDR2 YYNGEE. The CDR3 has 12 amino acids. CDR3 amino acids: CASSTRVYGYTF. For the CDR3, the DNA is TGTGCCAGCAGCACCCGGGTCTATGGCTACACCTTC.

The rearrangement joins TRBV21-1 to TRBJ1-6; TRBD1, the D gene given by the table, was not confirmed from the DNA. TRBV21-1 is deemed a pseudogene. This CDR3 contains 15 residues. CDR3 protein: CASSRETGCGSPLHF. The CDR3 DNA is TGTGCCAGCAGCAGGGAGACAGGGTGCGGGTCACCCCTCCACTTT.